One and the same sample provided the 31 T cell receptor beta chains below, sequenced in a study of cytomegalovirus exposure and HLA in healthy donors (dated by TCRdb to the late 2010s). Libraries came from the immunoSEQ multiplex PCR assay. Entries here come from immuneACCESS through TCRdb and include only in-frame sequences with V and J called. Some clones fail to appear in such tables; in the studies checked, an unresolved V gene covers under half of the shortfall, and the cause of the remainder is unknown. This sample is represented by 150,000 to 200,000 clones; 80% to 85% of them were singletons. Around 2.8% of the sample goes to the ten largest clones. Sequenced sample: PBMCs. The receptors originated from a woman under 30 in good health and CMV-seropositive.

The chain employs TRBV15 and TRBJ1-1, with a possible D match to TRBD1 (6 bases). The length of the CDR3 is 16 residues. The V gene lost 2 bases and the J gene lost 8 bases, with 21 bases spanning the gap. The germline V gene encodes CDR1 LNHNV and CDR2 YYDKDF (reference sequence). CDR3 in DNA: TGTGCCACCAGCAGAACTACCAGCAGGGGACCAACCGAAGCTTTCTTT. Protein sequence: CATSRTTSRGPTEAFF.

The rearrangement joins TRBV4-2 to TRBJ1-1; 8 bases are a match to TRBD1. Unmatched junction bases numbered 9, after V lost 3 bases and J lost 6 bases. Germline V CDR1 and CDR2: LGHNA, YNFKEQ. The CDR3 length is 15 residues. The CDR3 reads CASSQINQGAAEAFF. Here the CDR3 DNA reads TGTGCCAGCAGCCAGATCAACCAGGGGGCAGCTGAAGCTTTCTTT.

This chain joins TRBV4-1 and TRBJ1-2, with 8 bases that match TRBD1. J lost 6 bases, V lost 3 bases, and 9 bases had no gene match. CDR3 length: 15 residues. In germline, CDR1 is MGHRA, CDR2 YSYEKL. The CDR3: CASSHITGGSNGYTF. The CDR3 DNA follows: TGCGCCAGCAGCCATATTACAGGGGGTTCGAATGGCTACACCTTC.

A single count supports this clone. The chain carries TRBV5-5 and TRBJ1-6, with D possibly being TRBD1 (5 bases). The germline V gene has CDR1 SGHKS and CDR2 YYEKEE (reference sequence). The V gene lost 6 bases and the J gene lost 8 bases, with 18 bases spanning the gap. The CDR3 has 15 residues. The chain's CDR3 is CASTTDPTGYSPLHF. The CDR3 nucleotides read TGTGCCAGCACTACCGACCCAACAGGTTATTCACCCCTCCACTTT.

This rearrangement joins TRBV7-9 to TRBJ1-2, with D perhaps matching TRBD1 (6 bases). Per the germline V gene, CDR1 is SEHNR and CDR2 is FQNEAQ (reference sequence). The V and J ends lost 0 bases and 5 bases respectively, with 13 bases between them. The CDR3 spans 15 residues. CDR3 sequence: CASSLAGGAGYGYTF. The CDR3 DNA follows: TGTGCCAGCAGCTTAGCTGGGGGCGCTGGGTATGGCTACACCTTC.

The chain uses TRBV29-1 and TRBJ2-7, with 8 bases fitting TRBD1. V shed 6 bases, J shed 3 bases, and the junction held 7 bases outside the gene matches. CDR3 length: 13 amino acids. Germline loops: CDR1 SQVTM, CDR2 ANQGSEA. The CDR3 is CSVLDRGYYEQYF. The CDR3 DNA is TGCAGCGTCCTCGACAGGGGTTACTACGAGCAGTACTTC.

This rearrangement joins TRBV9 to TRBJ2-7; tentative D call: TRBD2 (5 bases). Trimming removed 2 bases from V and 3 bases from J, with 9 bases in between. Germline assignment: CDR1 SGDLS and CDR2 YYNGEE. This CDR3 comprises 13 residues. Here the CDR3 DNA reads TGTGCCAGCAGCGTGTCCGGGGACTACGAGCAGTACTTC. Protein: CASSVSGDYEQYF.

The chain joins TRBV14 to TRBJ2-4, with a tentative D call TRBD2 (6 bases). The germline CDR1 and CDR2 sequences are SGHDN and FVKESK. Trimming left V 1 base short and J 0 bases short, with 13 bases between. The CDR3 loop spans 17 amino acids. Here the CDR3 DNA reads TGTGCCAGCAGCCAAGCCTTTATGGGACTAGCCAAAAACATTCAGTACTTC. It translates to CASSQAFMGLAKNIQYF.

This clone has a single count. The chain uses TRBV4-1 and TRBJ1-4; the match to TRBD1 covers 8 bases. This CDR3 has 14 residues. The germline V gene has CDR1 MGHRA and CDR2 YSYEKL. The J segment lost 8 bases and the V segment lost 1 base, leaving 3 bases of the junction unmatched. This CDR3 reads CASSQGHRGEKLFF. The CDR3 DNA reads as TGCGCCAGCAGCCAAGGCCACAGGGGGGAAAAACTGTTTTTT.

The chain links TRBV27 to TRBJ2-3; 9 bases line up with TRBD1. The V segment lost 5 bases and the J segment 6 bases; nucleotides outside the gene matches: 9. The CDR3 totals 15 residues. Germline CDR1 reads MNHEY; CDR2 reads SMNVEV (reference sequence). The CDR3 DNA sequence: TGTGCCAGCAGTGCCCGACAGGGGGTCGGGGATACGCAGTATTTT. This translates into CASSARQGVGDTQYF.

The rearrangement joins TRBV9 to TRBJ2-5; 9 nucleotides align to TRBD2. V lost 3 bases and J lost 5; bases outside the gene matches: 8. Per the germline V gene, CDR1 is SGDLS and CDR2 is YYNGEE. The CDR3 extends over 15 amino acids. CDR3 DNA: TGTGCCAGCAGCGCCTTAGCGGGGGAGCTGGAGACCCAGTACTTC. Amino acid sequence: CASSALAGELETQYF.

The chain uses TRBV25-1 and TRBJ2-5, with 9 bases fitting TRBD1. Per the germline V gene, CDR1 is MGHDK and CDR2 is SYGVNS. J lost 4 bases, V lost 4 bases, and 10 bases had no gene match. The CDR3 loop spans 16 amino acids. The CDR3 spells CASSVPAGQGRETQYF. For the CDR3, the DNA is TGTGCCAGCAGTGTACCTGCGGGACAGGGACGAGAGACCCAGTACTTC. Drawing the rest from reference TRBV25-1 and TRBJ2-5, the complete variable domain is EADIYQTPRYLVIGTGKKITLECSQTMGHDKMYWYQQDPGMELHLIHYSYGVNSTEKGDLSSESTVSRIRTEHFPLTLESARPSHTSQYLCASSVPAGQGRETQYFGPGTRLLVL.

This sequence joins TRBV7-2 and TRBJ2-5, with 10 bases lining up with TRBD2. This CDR3 is 16 amino acids long. V dropped 0 bases and J dropped 2; count of bases not matched to a gene: 3. Germline-derived CDR1 and CDR2 are SGHTA and FQGNSA. CDR3 nucleotides: TGTGCCAGCAGCTTAGCGTTACTAGCGGGGCAAGAGACCCAGTACTTC. It specifies CASSLALLAGQETQYF.

The chain is built from TRBV9 and TRBJ2-7; maybe TRBD1 (6 bases). Germline CDR1 reads SGDLS; CDR2 reads YYNGEE. The CDR3 has 13 amino acids. V was pared by 4 bases and J by 3 bases, with 11 bases between. DNA of the CDR3: TGTGCCAGCAGCCCACAACAGGGCTACGAGCAGTACTTC. Its protein product is CASSPQQGYEQYF.

The rearrangement links TRBV14 to TRBJ2-7, with D possibly matching TRBD1 (5 bases). Trimming took off 4 bases at V and 6 bases at J, with 13 bases between the two ends. Germline loops: CDR1 SGHDN, CDR2 FVKESK. CDR3 length equals 13 residues. The CDR3 region has the DNA TGTGCCAGCAGCCCCCTTTGGGGCTCCGAGCAGTACTTC. Protein: CASSPLWGSEQYF.

The chain is built from TRBV11-3 and TRBJ2-1; 8 bases are shared with TRBD1. The CDR3 spans 15 residues. V lost 5 bases and J lost 9; bases outside the gene matches: 12. Germline V gives CDR1 SGHNT, CDR2 YENEEA. The CDR3 loop is CASSTDPTGAGEQFF. In nucleotides, the CDR3 is TGTGCCAGCAGCACCGACCCGACAGGGGCTGGTGAGCAGTTCTTC.

This chain links TRBV6-1 with TRBJ1-5; 8 nucleotides line up with TRBD1. The CDR3 totals 15 residues. Trimming at V came to 5 bases and at J to 4 bases, leaving 7 bases not matched to a gene. Germline lookup yields CDR1 MNHNS and CDR2 SASEGT. The CDR3 is CASSPTGASNQPQHF. CDR3 nucleotides: TGTGCCAGCAGTCCGACAGGGGCCTCTAATCAGCCCCAGCATTTT.

The V gene is TRBV4-1, the J gene TRBJ2-3; TRBD1 might be the D (5 bases). CDR1 is MGHRA, CDR2 YSYEKL, per germline. This CDR3 is built from 15 residues. Trimming cost V 0 bases and J 10 bases, with 17 bases left between them. The CDR3 nucleotides read TGCGCCAGCAGCCAAGATATGGATGTCATAGGGGCGCAGTATTTT. Protein: CASSQDMDVIGAQYF.

The V and J genes are TRBV5-1 and TRBJ1-6; TRBD1 matches 8 bases. The V and J ends lost 0 bases and 10 bases, in that order; junction bases with no gene match: 6. This CDR3 region has 15 residues. Germline CDR1 SGHRS, CDR2 YFSETQ. CDR3 nucleotides: TGCGCCAGCAGCTTGGGGACAGGGCGGGAATCACCCCTCCACTTT. Translated, it gives CASSLGTGRESPLHF.

The V call is TRBV11-2, the J call TRBJ1-5; unclear D gene. Germline CDR1 SGHAT, CDR2 FQNNGV. The length of the CDR3 is 12 residues. The ends were cut back, 3 bases at V and 10 bases at J, with 10 bases in the middle. CDR3 in DNA: TGTGCCAGCAGCTTCCCGCAGTCACCCCAGCATTTT. The encoded protein is CASSFPQSPQHF.

The chain combines TRBV13 with TRBJ2-1; TRBD2 matches 10 bases. Unmatched junction bases numbered 4, after V lost 5 bases and J lost 0 bases. The CDR3 sequence is 16 residues long. Germline V gives CDR1 PRHDT, CDR2 FYEKMQ (reference sequence). CDR3 residues: CASSASSGGSYNEQFF. CDR3 bases: TGTGCCAGCAGCGCCTCTAGCGGGGGCTCCTACAATGAGCAGTTCTTC.

This clone occurred a few times. The chain couples TRBV9 to TRBJ1-2, with D possibly being TRBD1 (6 bases). Between the trimmed V and J ends, which lost 4 bases and 1 base, there was a span of 14 bases. The CDR3 has 15 amino acids. Germline loops: CDR1 SGDLS, CDR2 YYNGEE. The chain's CDR3 is CASSPHSGDNYGYTF. As DNA, the CDR3 is TGTGCCAGCAGCCCCCACTCAGGGGATAACTATGGCTACACCTTC.

This chain links TRBV5-1 with TRBJ2-1; TRBD2 agrees at 11 bases. The CDR3 is made up of 16 amino acids. Germline V gene sequence: CDR1 SGHRS, CDR2 YFSETQ. The V and J ends lost 0 bases and 2 bases, in that order; junction bases with no gene match: 1. CDR3 amino acids: CASSLVSGGAYNEQFF. The CDR3, as DNA: TGCGCCAGCAGCTTGGTTAGCGGGGGGGCCTACAATGAGCAGTTCTTC.

The rearrangement uses TRBV5-6 and TRBJ2-6; D ambiguous. The ends were cut back, 0 bases at V and 10 bases at J, with 8 bases in the middle. This CDR3 is built from 13 residues. CDR1 and CDR2 (germline): SGHDT, YYEEEE. CDR3 loop: CASSLGERNVLTF. As DNA, the CDR3 is TGTGCCAGCAGCTTGGGTGAGCGAAACGTCCTGACTTTC.

J is TRBJ2-3 and V is TRBV2; 11 bases line up with TRBD1. The CDR3 loop spans 15 amino acids. J lost 4 bases, V lost 6 bases, and 6 bases had no gene match. Germline assignment: CDR1 SNHLY and CDR2 FYNNEI. The CDR3 DNA sequence: TGTGCCAGCAGGGTGGACAGGGGGCGTTCAGATACGCAGTATTTT. It is translated as CASRVDRGRSDTQYF.

The chain joins TRBV15 to TRBJ2-5; 9 bases align to TRBD2. This CDR3 comprises 16 residues. V was pared by 4 bases and J by 10 bases, with 16 bases of the junction left unmatched. The V gene's germline CDR1 is LNHNV and CDR2 YYDKDF (reference sequence). The CDR3 region is CATSKQTGIAGVFQYF. CDR3 bases: TGTGCCACCAGCAAACAAACTGGGATAGCGGGGGTGTTCCAGTACTTC.

V and J are TRBV10-3 and TRBJ2-7; TRBD1 agrees at 7 bases. The germline V gene encodes CDR1 ENHRY and CDR2 SYGVKD. Trimming at V came to 10 bases and at J to 3 bases, leaving 3 bases not matched to a gene. CDR3 length: 11 amino acids. In DNA, the CDR3 is TGTGCCACCGGACAGGACTACGAGCAGTACTTC. This sequence encodes CATGQDYEQYF.

The V call is TRBV7-2, the J call TRBJ2-2; 7 nucleotides align to TRBD1. The trim removed 5 bases at V and 3 bases at J, leaving 9 bases unmatched. Germline CDR1 SGHTA, CDR2 FQGNSA. This CDR3 has 16 residues. This CDR3 reads CASSRKGDSYTGELFF. The CDR3 DNA sequence: TGTGCCAGCAGCCGCAAAGGGGACAGTTACACCGGGGAGCTGTTTTTT.

The chain joins TRBV6-1 to TRBJ1-1; D call uncertain. The CDR3 runs to 14 residues. Germline V gene data show CDR1 as MNHNS and CDR2 as SASEGT. The ends were cut back, 7 bases at V and 4 bases at J, with 16 bases in the middle. CDR3 DNA sequence: TGTGCCAGCATTCTGGCTTTTGCGGGCACTGAAGCTTTCTTT. Encoded protein: CASILAFAGTEAFF.

The rearrangement uses TRBV4-2 and TRBJ2-1; unclear D gene. The CDR3 covers 14 residues. CDR1 and CDR2 (germline): LGHNA, YNFKEQ. Trimming cost V 0 bases and J 3 bases, with 6 bases left between them. Written as DNA, the CDR3 is TGTGCCAGCAGCCAAGAGAGGAACTACAATGAGCAGTTCTTC. Its translation is CASSQERNYNEQFF.

The chain has TRBV10-2 and TRBJ1-2; 7 bases align to TRBD1. The CDR3 has 16 amino acids. Germline CDR1 and CDR2: WSHSY and SAAADI. Germline trimming cut 2 bases from V and 4 bases from J; bases unmatched to any gene: 10. The CDR3 DNA is TGCGCCAGCAGTGAGCTCCGACAGGGTGGCGCCTATGGCTACACCTTC. Protein sequence: CASSELRQGGAYGYTF.